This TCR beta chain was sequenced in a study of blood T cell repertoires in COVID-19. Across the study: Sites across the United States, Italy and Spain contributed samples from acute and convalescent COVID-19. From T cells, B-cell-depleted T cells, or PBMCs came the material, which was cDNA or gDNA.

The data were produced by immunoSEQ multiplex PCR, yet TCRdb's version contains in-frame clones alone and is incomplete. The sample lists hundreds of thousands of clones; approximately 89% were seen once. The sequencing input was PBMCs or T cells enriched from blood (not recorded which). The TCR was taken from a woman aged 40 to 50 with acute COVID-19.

The CDR3 loop is CASSFGAGVGNTIYF. CDR3 sequence (DNA): TGTGCCAGCAGTTTCGGAGCGGGGGTGGGAAACACCATATATTTT. The rearrangement joins TRBV28 to TRBJ1-3; D is possibly TRBD1 (5 bases). Trimming stripped 3 bases from V and 4 bases from J, with 13 bases between. CDR3 length: 15 amino acids. Germline CDR1 MDHEN, CDR2 SYDVKM.